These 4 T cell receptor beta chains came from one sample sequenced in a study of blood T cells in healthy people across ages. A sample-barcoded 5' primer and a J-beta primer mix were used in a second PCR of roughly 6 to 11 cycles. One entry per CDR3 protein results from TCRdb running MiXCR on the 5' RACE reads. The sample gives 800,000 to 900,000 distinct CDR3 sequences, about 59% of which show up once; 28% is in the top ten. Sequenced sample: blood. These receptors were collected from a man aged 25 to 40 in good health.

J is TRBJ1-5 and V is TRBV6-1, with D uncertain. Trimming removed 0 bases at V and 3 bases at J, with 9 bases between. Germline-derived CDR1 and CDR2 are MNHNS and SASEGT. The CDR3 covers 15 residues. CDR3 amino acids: CASSEAAEFNQPQHF. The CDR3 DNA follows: TGTGCCAGCAGTGAAGCGGCAGAATTCAATCAGCCCCAGCATTTT.

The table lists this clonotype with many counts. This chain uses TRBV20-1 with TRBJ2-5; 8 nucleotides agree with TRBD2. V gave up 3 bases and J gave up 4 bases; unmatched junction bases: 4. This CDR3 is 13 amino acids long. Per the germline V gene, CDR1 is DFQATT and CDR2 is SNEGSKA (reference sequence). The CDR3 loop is CSASGGAPETQYF. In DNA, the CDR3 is TGCAGTGCTAGCGGGGGGGCCCCAGAGACCCAGTACTTC.

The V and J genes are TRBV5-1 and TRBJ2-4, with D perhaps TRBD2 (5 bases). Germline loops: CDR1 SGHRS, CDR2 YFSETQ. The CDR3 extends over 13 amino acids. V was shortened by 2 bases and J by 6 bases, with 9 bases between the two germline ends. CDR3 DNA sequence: TGCGCCAGCAGCTTACTAGAGGGAAACATTCAGTACTTC. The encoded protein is CASSLLEGNIQYF.

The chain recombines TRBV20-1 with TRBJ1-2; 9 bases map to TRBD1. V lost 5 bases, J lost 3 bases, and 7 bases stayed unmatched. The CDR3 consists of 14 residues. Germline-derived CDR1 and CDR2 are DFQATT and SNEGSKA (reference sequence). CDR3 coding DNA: TGCAGTGCTGGGGGACAGGGATTCTACTATGGCTACACCTTC. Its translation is CSAGGQGFYYGYTF.